The entry below describes one T cell receptor beta chain. Its cognate antigen is unknown. This entry belongs to a study of T cell responses to AZD1222 COVID-19 vaccine. Overall study results and limits: Seropositive AZD1222 recipients at baseline numbered only five or six. Repertoire samples came only from after the peak T cell response. Reportedly, nearly half the spike-specific TCRs target unmutated variant regions.

The germline gives CDR1 KGHSH, CDR2 LQKENI. The CDR3 covers 16 residues. The J segment lost 3 bases and the V segment lost 2 bases, leaving 3 bases of the junction unmatched. This table comes from immunoSEQ multiplex PCR, and its TCRdb copy is limited to in-frame clones, with some not included. The sample contains about 150,000 clones, 86% of which appear only once. The starting material was peripheral blood, obtained on day 0 of MenACWY control vaccination. The chain joins TRBV18 to TRBJ2-2, with 10 bases matching TRBD2. This receptor was obtained from an adult in good health. The CDR3 region is CASSPGLAGDTGELFF. For the CDR3, the DNA is TGTGCCAGCTCACCAGGGCTAGCGGGAGACACCGGGGAGCTGTTTTTT.